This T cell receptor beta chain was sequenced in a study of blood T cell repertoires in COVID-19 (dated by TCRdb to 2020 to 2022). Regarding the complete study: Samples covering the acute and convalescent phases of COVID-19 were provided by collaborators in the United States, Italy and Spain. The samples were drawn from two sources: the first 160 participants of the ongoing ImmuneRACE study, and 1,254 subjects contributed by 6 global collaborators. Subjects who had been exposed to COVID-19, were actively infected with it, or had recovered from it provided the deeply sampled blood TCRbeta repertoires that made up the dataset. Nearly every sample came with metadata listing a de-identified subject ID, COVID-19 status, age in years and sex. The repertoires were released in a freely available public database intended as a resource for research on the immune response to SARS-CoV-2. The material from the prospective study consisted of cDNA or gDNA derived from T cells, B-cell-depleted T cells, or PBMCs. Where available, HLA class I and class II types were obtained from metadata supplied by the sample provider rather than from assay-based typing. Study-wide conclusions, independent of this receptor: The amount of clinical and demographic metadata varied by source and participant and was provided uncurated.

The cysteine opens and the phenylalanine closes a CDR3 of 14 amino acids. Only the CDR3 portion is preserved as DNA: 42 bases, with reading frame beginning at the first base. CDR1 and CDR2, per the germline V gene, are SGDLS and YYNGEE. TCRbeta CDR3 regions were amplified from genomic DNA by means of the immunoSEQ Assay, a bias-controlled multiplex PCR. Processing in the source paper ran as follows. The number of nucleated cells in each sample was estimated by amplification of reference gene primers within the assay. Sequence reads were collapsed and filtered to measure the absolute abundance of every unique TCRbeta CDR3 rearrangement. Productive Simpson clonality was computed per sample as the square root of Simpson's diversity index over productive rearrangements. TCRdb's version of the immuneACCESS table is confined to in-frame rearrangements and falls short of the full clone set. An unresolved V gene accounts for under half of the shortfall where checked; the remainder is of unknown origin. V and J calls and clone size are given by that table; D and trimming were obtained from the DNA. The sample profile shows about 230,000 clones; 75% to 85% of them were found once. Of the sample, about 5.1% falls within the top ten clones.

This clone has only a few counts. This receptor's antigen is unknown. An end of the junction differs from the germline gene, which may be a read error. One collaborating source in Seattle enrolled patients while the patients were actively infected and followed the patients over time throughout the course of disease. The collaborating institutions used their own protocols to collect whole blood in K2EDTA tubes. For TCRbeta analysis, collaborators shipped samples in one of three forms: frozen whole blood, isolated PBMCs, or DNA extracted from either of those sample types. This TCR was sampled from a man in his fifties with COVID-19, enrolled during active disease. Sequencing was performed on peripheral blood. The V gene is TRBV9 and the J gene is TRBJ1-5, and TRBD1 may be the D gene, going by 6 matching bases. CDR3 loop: CASSATGTNRPQHF. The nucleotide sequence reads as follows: TGTGCCAGCAGTGCAACAGGGACGAATCGGCCCCAGCATTTT.